These 18 T cell receptor beta chains were all obtained from the same sample, sequenced in a study of T cells in Graves' hyperthyroidism and ophthalmopathy. Amplification of TCR beta CDR3 regions was performed using RNA transcripts as template. Carried out on the TCR CDR3, a first-round RT-PCR used the HTBI primer set. TCRdb re-called the multiplex PCR reads through MiXCR, storing one row per CDR3 protein. The table has under 700,000 distinct CDR3 sequences, over 15% seen once. The sequenced sample was blood. The receptors were sampled from a woman aged 18-29 years with Graves' hyperthyroidism.

This clonotype was seen only a few times. The chain employs TRBV20-1 and TRBJ1-4, with a tentative D call TRBD1 (5 bases). CDR3 length: 15 amino acids. V lost 0 bases and J 3 bases, leaving 11 bases between the germline ends. Germline loops: CDR1 DFQATT, CDR2 SNEGSKA (reference sequence). CDR3 sequence: CSARDGEGPNEKLFF. CDR3 nucleotide sequence: TGCAGTGCTAGAGATGGAGAGGGACCTAATGAAAAACTGTTTTTT.

This clonotype was counted ten times or more. This sequence joins TRBV12-3 or TRBV12-4 and TRBJ1-5; TRBD1 matches 7 bases. The CDR3 is 19 residues long. Germline trimming cut 2 bases from V and 0 bases from J; bases unmatched to any gene: 13. The CDR3 sequence is CASSLRQGLNTHSNQPQHF. CDR3 sequence (DNA): TGTGCCAGCAGTTTACGACAGGGCCTTAATACGCATAGCAATCAGCCCCAGCATTTT.

This clonotype was seen repeatedly, ten times or more. Here the CDR3 DNA reads TGTGCCAGCAGCCCCAGGTTGAGCTATGGCTACACCTTC. This translates into CASSPRLSYGYTF. This chain links TRBV7-2 with TRBJ1-2; D unclear. The CDR3 has 13 amino acids. The germline V gene has CDR1 SGHTA and CDR2 FQGNSA. V lost 5 bases to trimming and J lost 4 bases, with 11 bases between them.

Many counts were recorded for this clonotype. This CDR3 is CASSAMGGGNSNQPQHF. In DNA, the CDR3 is TGTGCCAGCAGCGCAATGGGGGGGGGCAATAGCAATCAGCCCCAGCATTTT. The V call is TRBV2, the J call TRBJ1-5; weak D call: TRBD1 (6 bases). Per germline, CDR1 SNHLY and CDR2 FYNNEI. Trimming stripped 6 bases from V and 0 bases from J, with 18 bases between. This CDR3 is 17 amino acids long. The whole variable domain, remainder taken from reference TRBV2 and TRBJ1-5, is EPEVTQTPSHQVTQMGQEVILRCVPISNHLYFYWYRQILGQKVEFLVSFYNNEISEKSEIFDDQFSVERPDGSNFTLKIRSTKLEDSAMYFCASSAMGGGNSNQPQHFGDGTRLSIL.

This clonotype showed up many times. V is TRBV10-1 and J is TRBJ2-7; TRBD2 matches at 7 bases. Germline V gives CDR1 WNHNN, CDR2 SYGVQD (reference sequence). Trimming at V came to 6 bases and at J to 1 base, leaving 6 bases not matched to a gene. This CDR3 is built from 14 residues. The CDR3 sequence is CASSRTSQSYEQYF. DNA of the CDR3: TGCGCCAGCAGCCGGACTAGTCAATCCTACGAGCAGTACTTC.

This clonotype has at least ten counts. The chain couples TRBV7-9 to TRBJ1-2, with D unclear. The CDR3 is 11 amino acids. V lost 6 bases and J lost 6, with 8 bases in between. CDR1 SEHNR and CDR2 FQNEAQ come from the germline V gene (reference sequence). The CDR3 nucleotides read TGTGCCAGCAGATCGACGGATGGCTACACCTTC. This codes for CASRSTDGYTF.

Many counts were recorded for this clonotype. The rearrangement joins TRBV6-2 or TRBV6-3 to TRBJ1-1; D unresolved. Germline V CDR1 and CDR2: MNHEY, SVGEGT. V was cut by 5 bases and J by 3 bases, with 13 bases left in between. The CDR3 length is 14 residues. CDR3 residues: CASSAWTRDTEAFF. DNA of the CDR3: TGTGCCAGCAGTGCCTGGACCCGGGACACTGAAGCTTTCTTT.

The gene calls are TRBV20-1 and TRBJ2-1, with no clear D. The CDR3 has 15 amino acids. V was pared by 6 bases and J by 0 bases, with 15 bases between. The germline V gene has CDR1 DFQATT and CDR2 SNEGSKA (reference sequence). This chain's CDR3 is CSALDGQSSYNEQFF. The CDR3 region has the DNA TGCAGTGCATTGGACGGCCAGAGCTCCTACAATGAGCAGTTCTTC.

The V and J genes are TRBV6-1 and TRBJ1-5; D call uncertain. The CDR3 extends over 13 amino acids. Germline assignment: CDR1 MNHNS and CDR2 SASEGT. V gave up 6 bases and J gave up 6 bases, with 12 bases separating them. The CDR3 nucleotides are TGTGCCAGCAGCTTCCGACATGCTCAGCCCCAGCATTTT. This sequence encodes CASSFRHAQPQHF.

This clonotype occurred many times. This chain connects TRBV10-1 to TRBJ2-1, with 11 bases lining up with TRBD2. Germline CDR1 WNHNN, CDR2 SYGVQD (reference sequence). The CDR3 is 18 residues long. V shed 3 bases and J 2 bases; nucleotides not matched to a gene: 9. The DNA for the CDR3 is TGCGCCAGCAGTGATGTGTCTAGCGGGGGGAGGACCTACAATGAGCAGTTCTTC. Its translation: CASSDVSSGGRTYNEQFF.

This clonotype was detected ten times or more. The chain uses TRBV29-1 and TRBJ2-1; tentatively, D is TRBD2 (6 bases). The CDR3 spans 15 residues. Trimming removed 3 bases at V and 3 bases at J, with 15 bases between. Per the germline V gene, CDR1 is SQVTM and CDR2 is ANQGSEA. CDR3 nucleotides: TGCAGCGTTGAGGGGAGGCTAGCCAGCTACAATGAGCAGTTCTTC. Translating it yields CSVEGRLASYNEQFF.

This clonotype was seen a few times. The V and J genes are TRBV10-3 and TRBJ2-7; TRBD2 matches 13 bases. Germline CDR1 reads ENHRY; CDR2 reads SYGVKD. Unmatched junction bases numbered 4, after V lost 0 bases and J lost 2 bases. The CDR3 spans 17 residues. CDR3 coding DNA: TGTGCCATCAGTGAGTCGAAAGGACTAGCGGGAGCCTACGAGCAGTACTTC. Translating gives CAISESKGLAGAYEQYF.

This chain uses TRBV29-1 with TRBJ2-7; D gene uncertain. This CDR3 contains 12 residues. Germline V gene lookup returns CDR1 SQVTM and CDR2 ANQGSEA. V was cut by 7 bases and J by 7 bases, with 17 bases left in between. The CDR3 DNA sequence: TGCAGCGCCTCACCCAACCTGCGAGAGCAGTACTTC. Its translation: CSASPNLREQYF.

This clonotype has ten or more counts. The rearrangement links TRBV2 to TRBJ2-3; 14 bases agree with TRBD2. Germline trimming cut 7 bases from V and 0 bases from J; bases unmatched to any gene: 18. The CDR3 is 21 residues long. Germline V gene lookup returns CDR1 SNHLY and CDR2 FYNNEI. The CDR3 sequence: CASTDLRTSGRQRPSTDTQYF. CDR3 DNA sequence: TGTGCCAGCACCGATCTTAGGACTAGCGGGAGGCAACGACCTAGCACAGATACGCAGTATTTT.

This clonotype was seen once. This rearrangement joins TRBV30 to TRBJ2-6; tentatively, D is TRBD2 (6 bases). CDR3 length: 18 amino acids. V lost 0 bases and J lost 0, with 15 bases in between. Per germline, CDR1 GTSNPN and CDR2 SVGIG (reference sequence). For the CDR3, the DNA is TGTGCCTGGAGTGTACCGCGGAGGGCGCTCTCTGGGGCCAACGTCCTGACTTTC. Encoded protein: CAWSVPRRALSGANVLTF.

This chain joins TRBV11-1 and TRBJ2-7; TRBD1 matches at 7 bases. CDR3 length: 13 residues. Germline assignment: CDR1 SGHAT and CDR2 FQDESV (reference sequence). V lost 5 bases to trimming and J lost 3 bases; unmatched junction nucleotides: 4. The chain's CDR3 is CASSKDRLYEQYF. CDR3 nucleotide sequence: TGTGCCAGCAGCAAGGACAGGCTCTACGAGCAGTACTTC.

The chain joins TRBV5-6 to TRBJ2-7; TRBD1 aligns across 10 bases. CDR1 SGHDT and CDR2 YYEEEE come from the germline V gene. Trimming removed 3 bases from V and 2 bases from J; junction bases left unmatched: 11. This CDR3 comprises 17 residues. CDR3 nucleotide sequence: TGTGCCAGCAGCTCTACCTTGGACAGGGGGAGGACCTACGAGCAGTACTTC. It translates to CASSSTLDRGRTYEQYF.

This clonotype was counted ten times or more. The chain combines TRBV6-5 with TRBJ2-2; D tentatively fits TRBD1 or TRBD2 (6 bases each). Germline lookup yields CDR1 MNHEY and CDR2 SVGAGI. This CDR3 region has 16 residues. V was trimmed by 2 bases and J by 3 bases, leaving 13 bases between them. Written as DNA, the CDR3 is TGTGCCAGCAGTTACCCTACGGGGGCGTACACCGGGGAGCTGTTTTTT. Protein product: CASSYPTGAYTGELFF.